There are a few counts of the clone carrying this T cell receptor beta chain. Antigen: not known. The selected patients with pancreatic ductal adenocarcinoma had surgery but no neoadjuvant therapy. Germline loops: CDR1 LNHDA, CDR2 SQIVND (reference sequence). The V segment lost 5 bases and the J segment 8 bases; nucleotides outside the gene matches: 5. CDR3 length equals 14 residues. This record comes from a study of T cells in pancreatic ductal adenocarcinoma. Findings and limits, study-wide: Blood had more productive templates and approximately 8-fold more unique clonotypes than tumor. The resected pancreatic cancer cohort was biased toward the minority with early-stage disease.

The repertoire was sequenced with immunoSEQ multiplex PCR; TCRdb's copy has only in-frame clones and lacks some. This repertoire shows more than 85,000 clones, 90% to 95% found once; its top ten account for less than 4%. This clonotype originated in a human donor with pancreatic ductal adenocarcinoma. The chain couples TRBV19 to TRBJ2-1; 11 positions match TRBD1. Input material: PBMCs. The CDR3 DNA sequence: TGTGCCAGTAGTTGGGGACAGGGGGGCTATGAGCAGTTCTTC. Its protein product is CASSWGQGGYEQFF.